This T cell receptor (beta chain) derives from a study of identical twins. Findings and limits, study-wide: Out-of-frame beta chain sequences displayed weaker excess sharing between twins.

Each CDR3 protein gets one entry after TCRdb re-called the 5' RACE reads with MiXCR. This table holds 500,000 to 650,000 distinct CDR3 sequences, around 24% found once. CDR3 size: 15 residues. Germline CDR1 MNHEY, CDR2 SMNVEV (reference sequence). Trimming shortened V by 2 bases and J by 7 bases, and 15 bases separated the two germline ends. A remark on this clonotype: Its antigen remains unidentified.

The same sample was also used in a study of yellow fever vaccine responses in identical twins. That report adds: Reportedly, the T cell response mounted by twins to vaccine seemed partly convergent, partly personalized.

Sample: CD4+ T cells sorted from blood. The rearrangement joins TRBV27 to TRBJ1-5, with D uncertain. The clonotype was recovered from a woman aged 18-35 years in good health. CDR3 protein: CASSLRQELAQPQHF. DNA of the CDR3: TGTGCCAGCAGTTTACGCCAGGAGTTGGCCCAGCCCCAGCATTTT.